Shown below are 30 T cell receptor beta chains from a single sample sequenced in a study of blood T cell repertoires in COVID-19. The assay was immunoSEQ multiplex PCR, and TCRdb's table has in-frame clones only and misses some. This table has fewer than 200,000 clones, more than 80% appearing once. Sequencing used peripheral blood. The receptor source for this set is a woman aged 55-70 years with acute or convalescent COVID-19.

This CDR3 is CASSGPGQGGEKLFF. The CDR3 nucleotides are TGTGCCAGCAGCGGACCGGGACAGGGGGGTGAAAAACTGTTTTTT. V and J are TRBV2 and TRBJ1-4, with 11 bases matching TRBD1. CDR3 length: 15 residues. Trimming cost V 6 bases and J 7 bases; bases outside gene matches: 7. The V gene's germline CDR1 is SNHLY and CDR2 FYNNEI.

CDR3 coding DNA: TGTGCCAGCAGCTTAGCCCTAAGACTAGCAACGAACACCGGGGAGCTGTTTTTT. As protein: CASSLALRLATNTGELFF. The genes are TRBV7-9 and TRBJ2-2; 7 bases align to TRBD2. The J segment lost 0 bases and the V segment lost 0 bases, leaving 7 bases of the junction unmatched. Germline loops: CDR1 SEHNR, CDR2 FQNEAQ (reference sequence). The CDR3 has 18 amino acids.

The rearrangement joins TRBV6-5 to TRBJ2-1; maybe TRBD2 (5 bases). CDR3 length: 14 residues. V was clipped by 2 bases and J by 8 bases, with 13 bases between them. Looked up from germline, CDR1 is MNHEY and CDR2 is SVGAGI. The CDR3 coding sequence is TGTGCCAGCAGTTACCGGACCCTGCGGGATGAGCAGTTCTTC. Its protein product is CASSYRTLRDEQFF.

The J gene is TRBJ1-4, the V gene TRBV5-1; TRBD1 aligns across 8 bases. Germline V gene lookup returns CDR1 SGHRS and CDR2 YFSETQ. The CDR3 is 14 amino acids. Unmatched junction bases numbered 4, after V lost 7 bases and J lost 2 bases. CDR3: CASARTGTNEKLFF. In nucleotides, the CDR3 is TGCGCCAGCGCGCGGACAGGGACTAATGAAAAACTGTTTTTT.

The chain combines TRBV19 with TRBJ2-2, with no clear D. Germline CDR1 is LNHDA and CDR2 is SQIVND (reference sequence). V lost 4 bases and J 4 bases, leaving 13 bases between the germline ends. The CDR3 extends over 15 amino acids. DNA for the CDR3: TGTGCCAGTAGTAGTAATTCGGCTAGCACCGGGGAGCTGTTTTTT. This encodes CASSSNSASTGELFF.

The chain recombines TRBV12-3 or TRBV12-4 with TRBJ1-4; D is uncertain. Trimming shortened V by 8 bases and J by 0 bases, and 4 bases separated the two germline ends. The CDR3 sequence is 12 residues long. As DNA, the CDR3 is TGTGCCAGCCAGTCAACTAATGAAAAACTGTTTTTT. The encoded protein is CASQSTNEKLFF.

The chain links TRBV7-3 to TRBJ2-1; 12 bases are a match to TRBD2. The CDR3 runs 19 residues. V shed 5 bases, J shed 1 base, and the junction held 12 bases outside the gene matches. Germline V gene lookup returns CDR1 SGHTA and CDR2 FQGTGA. The CDR3 DNA reads TGTGCCAGCAGCCTGTCCGGGACTAGCGGGCCCTTTTCCTACAATGAGCAGTTCTTC. It translates to CASSLSGTSGPFSYNEQFF.

The chain employs TRBV2 and TRBJ2-3; TRBD2 matches at 12 bases. V gave up 11 bases and J gave up 6 bases; unmatched junction bases: 9. The CDR3 has 14 residues. The germline V gene encodes CDR1 SNHLY and CDR2 FYNNEI. For the CDR3, the DNA is TGTGCCGTTGGGCTAGCGGGAGGGGAGGATACGCAGTATTTT. It specifies CAVGLAGGEDTQYF.

The CDR3: CATSTGWGVPDTEAFF. CDR3 DNA sequence: TGTGCCACCAGCACCGGCTGGGGGGTTCCGGACACTGAAGCTTTCTTT. The chain is built from TRBV15 and TRBJ1-1; tentative D call: TRBD1 (5 bases). Germline V lookup: CDR1 LNHNV, CDR2 YYDKDF (reference sequence). The V end lost 4 bases, the J end lost 3 bases, and 18 bases lay between the germline ends. The CDR3 runs to 16 residues.

The V gene is TRBV29-1, the J gene TRBJ2-1; 10 positions agree with TRBD2. CDR3 size: 16 residues. The germline gives CDR1 SQVTM, CDR2 ANQGSEA. V gave up 0 bases and J gave up 4 bases; unmatched junction bases: 6. This CDR3 reads CSVEDPRAGGYNEQFF. The CDR3 DNA is TGCAGCGTTGAAGATCCGAGAGCGGGAGGGTACAATGAGCAGTTCTTC.

The J gene is TRBJ1-5, the V gene TRBV19; D remains unclear. V lost 0 bases and J 0 bases, leaving 12 bases between the germline ends. Germline CDR1 reads LNHDA; CDR2 reads SQIVND (reference sequence). The CDR3 has 17 residues. This CDR3 reads CASSIDPQRVSNQPQHF. The CDR3 DNA reads as TGTGCCAGTAGTATAGATCCACAGAGAGTTAGCAATCAGCCCCAGCATTTT.

This sequence joins TRBV24-1 and TRBJ2-1; the D gene is possibly TRBD1 (5 bases). Per the germline V gene, CDR1 is KGHDR and CDR2 is SFDVKD. The V end was cut by 0 bases, the J end by 1 base, with 12 bases between. The CDR3 is made up of 17 amino acids. Here the CDR3 DNA reads TGTGCCACCAGTGATTTGGCAGGGTTGGGGTCCTACAATGAGCAGTTCTTC. Its protein is CATSDLAGLGSYNEQFF.

The rearrangement joins TRBV29-1 to TRBJ1-2; D remains ambiguous. The CDR3 extends over 13 amino acids. Germline-derived CDR1 and CDR2 are SQVTM and ANQGSEA. Trimming shortened V by 2 bases and J by 8 bases, and 15 bases separated the two germline ends. The CDR3 spells CSVELSRLGGYTF. CDR3 nucleotide sequence: TGCAGCGTTGAACTGTCGAGGCTCGGCGGCTACACCTTC.

The chain employs TRBV4-1 and TRBJ1-3; D possibly corresponds to TRBD1 (6 bases). The V end lost 3 bases, the J end lost 0 bases, and 15 bases lay between the germline ends. CDR1 and CDR2 from the germline V gene are MGHRA and YSYEKL. CDR3 length: 17 amino acids. CDR3 amino acids: CASSQGIGQLSGNTIYF. CDR3 DNA sequence: TGCGCCAGCAGCCAGGGGATAGGACAGCTCTCTGGAAACACCATATATTTT.

This rearrangement joins TRBV18 to TRBJ1-1; unclear D gene. CDR1 KGHSH and CDR2 LQKENI come from the germline V gene. This CDR3 region has 17 residues. Trimming took off 3 bases at V and 0 bases at J, with 17 bases between the two ends. CDR3: CASSPSEGLDLNTEAFF. The CDR3 DNA follows: TGTGCCAGCTCACCCTCAGAGGGCCTTGACCTGAACACTGAAGCTTTCTTT.

The rearrangement uses TRBV6-6 and TRBJ2-7, with 8 positions matching TRBD2. The CDR3 length is 13 residues. Germline V lookup: CDR1 MNHNY, CDR2 SVGAGI (reference sequence). The junction had 3 bases not matched to a gene; V was cut back by 6 bases and J by 2 bases. The CDR3 coding sequence is TGTGCCAGCAGGCGGGAGGTCCCCTACGAGCAGTACGTC. As protein: CASRREVPYEQYV.

This chain joins TRBV7-3 and TRBJ2-1; the match to TRBD2 covers 11 bases. The V segment lost 1 base and the J segment 10 bases; nucleotides outside the gene matches: 6. In germline, CDR1 is SGHTA, CDR2 FQGTGA. The CDR3 is 15 amino acids. CDR3 sequence (DNA): TGTGCCAGCAGCTTAAGGGCTAGCGGGAGGTGGGAGCAGTTCTTC. This sequence encodes CASSLRASGRWEQFF.

This rearrangement joins TRBV9 to TRBJ2-3; D gene ambiguous. The CDR3 is 11 amino acids. V lost 3 bases and J lost 6, with 5 bases in between. The germline V gene has CDR1 SGDLS and CDR2 YYNGEE. CDR3 in amino acids: CASSAYDTQYF. The CDR3 DNA is TGTGCCAGCAGCGCCTACGATACGCAGTATTTT.

The genes are TRBV27 and TRBJ2-3, with TRBD2 as a possible D gene (7 bases). Germline-derived CDR1 and CDR2 are MNHEY and SMNVEV (reference sequence). V lost 2 bases, J lost 0 bases, and 15 bases lay in between. This CDR3 contains 17 residues. The DNA for the CDR3 is TGTGCCAGCAGTTTAAGGGGGGGAAGGTTAAGCACAGATACGCAGTATTTT. Its protein is CASSLRGGRLSTDTQYF.

The rearrangement joins TRBV29-1 to TRBJ2-5, with TRBD2 identical over 9 bases. The germline V gene has CDR1 SQVTM and CDR2 ANQGSEA. This CDR3 has 13 residues. V lost 5 bases and J lost 3; bases outside the gene matches: 4. CDR3: CSVSASGKETQYF. The CDR3 nucleotides read TGCAGCGTTTCGGCTAGCGGGAAAGAGACCCAGTACTTC.

The CDR3 reads CASSSGGWNQPQHF. Here the CDR3 DNA reads TGTGCCAGCAGTTCAGGGGGATGGAATCAGCCCCAGCATTTT. V is TRBV28 and J is TRBJ1-5; 7 bases line up with TRBD1. V trimming: 4 bases; J trimming: 4 bases; junction bases outside the gene matches: 4. This CDR3 is 14 amino acids long. Germline values: CDR1 MDHEN, CDR2 SYDVKM.

A single count supports this clone. This chain uses TRBV19 with TRBJ2-2, with 8 nucleotides matching TRBD2. Germline V CDR1 and CDR2: LNHDA, SQIVND (reference sequence). V gave up 1 base and J gave up 2 bases; unmatched junction bases: 6. This CDR3 has 17 amino acids. This CDR3 reads CASSIVSAGVNTGELFF. CDR3 nucleotides: TGTGCCAGTAGTATAGTCTCAGCGGGAGTAAACACCGGGGAGCTGTTTTTT. Drawing the rest from reference TRBV19 and TRBJ2-2, the complete variable domain is DGGITQSPKYLFRKEGQNVTLSCEQNLNHDAMYWYRQDPGQGLRLIYYSQIVNDFQKGDIAEGYSVSREKKESFPLTVTSAQKNPTAFYLCASSIVSAGVNTGELFFGEGSRLTVL.

The V call is TRBV18, the J call TRBJ2-7; TRBD2 matches 9 bases. Germline trimming cut 3 bases from V and 0 bases from J; bases unmatched to any gene: 0. The germline CDR1 and CDR2 sequences are KGHSH and LQKENI. This CDR3 region has 14 residues. The DNA for the CDR3 is TGTGCCAGCTCACCGGGACTAGCCTCCTACGAGCAGTACGTC. Residues: CASSPGLASYEQYV.

This chain joins TRBV6-2 or TRBV6-3 and TRBJ2-7, with D possibly being TRBD1 (6 bases). The CDR3 covers 13 residues. Germline CDR1 and CDR2: MNHEY and SVGEGT. V lost 2 bases and J 7 bases, leaving 12 bases between the germline ends. CDR3 loop: CASSYPGASEQYV. In DNA, the CDR3 is TGTGCCAGCAGTTACCCAGGGGCCTCGGAGCAGTACGTC.

This chain connects TRBV7-3 to TRBJ2-1; TRBD2 matches at 8 bases. V shed 5 bases, J shed 4 bases, and the junction held 7 bases outside the gene matches. The CDR3 is 15 amino acids. The V gene's germline CDR1 is SGHTA and CDR2 FQGTGA. The CDR3 sequence is CASSGTSGNYNEQFF. In nucleotides, the CDR3 is TGTGCCAGCAGCGGTACTAGCGGTAATTACAATGAGCAGTTCTTC.

The chain has TRBV2 and TRBJ1-1; the D gene is possibly TRBD1 (6 bases). From germline, CDR1 is SNHLY and CDR2 FYNNEI. Trimming stripped 6 bases from V and 0 bases from J, with 11 bases between. There are 14 residues in the CDR3. CDR3 DNA: TGTGCCAGCAGCGAGGGGGTCCTGAACACTGAAGCTTTCTTT. It yields the protein CASSEGVLNTEAFF.

V is TRBV3-1 (or the pseudogene TRBV3-2) and J is TRBJ1-4; 7 nucleotides align to TRBD1. The V gene's germline CDR1 is LGHDT and CDR2 YNNKEL (reference sequence). The CDR3 extends over 15 amino acids. The V segment lost 6 bases and the J segment 2 bases; nucleotides outside the gene matches: 6. CDR3 residues: CASRRQGETNEKLFF. CDR3 DNA: TGTGCCAGCAGGCGACAGGGCGAGACTAATGAAAAACTGTTTTTT.

The V gene is TRBV9, the J gene TRBJ2-3; D uncertain. Trimming removed 0 bases at V and 2 bases at J, with 7 bases between. The CDR3 runs 14 residues. Germline V gene data show CDR1 as SGDLS and CDR2 as YYNGEE. CDR3 protein: CASSVATVTDTQYF. The CDR3 region has the DNA TGTGCCAGCAGCGTAGCTACAGTCACAGATACGCAGTATTTT. Combining the CDR3 with reference TRBV9 and TRBJ2-3 gives the whole variable domain DSGVTQTPKHLITATGQRVTLRCSPRSGDLSVYWYQQSLDQGLQFLIQYYNGEERAKGNILERFSAQQFPDLHSELNLSSLELGDSALYFCASSVATVTDTQYFGPGTRLTVL.

V usage is TRBV5-4 and J usage is TRBJ1-1; D gene ambiguous. The CDR3 is 13 residues long. Trimming took off 5 bases at V and 1 base at J, with 9 bases between the two ends. CDR1 and CDR2 from the germline V gene are SGHNT and YYREEE (reference sequence). CDR3 nucleotide sequence: TGTGCCAGCAGGAGGGATCCGAACACTGAAGCTTTCTTT. This sequence encodes CASRRDPNTEAFF.

Points on this clone: The sample has other DNA sequences that encode this CDR3 too. The V gene is TRBV9, the J gene TRBJ1-2, with TRBD1 identical over 7 bases. The CDR3 covers 13 residues. The germline V gene encodes CDR1 SGDLS and CDR2 YYNGEE. Unmatched junction bases numbered 1, after V lost 0 bases and J lost 5 bases. The CDR3 protein is CASSVDRGYGYTF. The CDR3 DNA follows: TGTGCCAGCAGCGTAGACAGGGGATATGGCTACACCTTC.